One sample yielded the 8 T cell receptor beta chains listed below, sequenced in a study of cytomegalovirus exposure and HLA in healthy donors. 60 Vbeta and 13 Jbeta primers were used in PCR. The data were produced by immunoSEQ multiplex PCR, yet TCRdb's version contains in-frame clones alone and is incomplete. The sample shows approximately 190,000 clones, roughly four fifths of them seen only once. The sequenced sample consisted of PBMCs. The receptors stem from a woman younger than 45 in good health and CMV-seropositive.

The chain has TRBV21-1 and TRBJ2-1; TRBD1 is the table's D call, not checked against the DNA. TRBV21-1 is classified as a pseudogene. The CDR3 covers 16 residues. The CDR3 here is CASSKSWNRRFYEQFF. CDR3 bases: TGTGCCAGCAGCAAAAGTTGGAACAGGCGATTTTATGAGCAGTTCTTC.

This clone was seen only once. This rearrangement joins TRBV2 to TRBJ1-5; D call uncertain. The germline V and J ends were trimmed by 4 bases and 1 base, with 5 bases remaining between them. Germline CDR1 SNHLY, CDR2 FYNNEI. This CDR3 contains 13 residues. In DNA, the CDR3 is TGTGCCAGCAGTGCACAGAGCAATCAGCCCCAGCATTTT. Protein sequence: CASSAQSNQPQHF.

About this clone itself: The sample holds other DNA sequences that translate to the same CDR3. The chain couples TRBV5-1 to TRBJ2-5, with 8 bases matching TRBD1. V gave up 0 bases and J gave up 2 bases; unmatched junction bases: 0. The V gene's germline CDR1 is SGHRS and CDR2 YFSETQ. This CDR3 has 14 amino acids. The CDR3, as DNA: TGCGCCAGCAGCTTGGGGACAGGGCAAGAGACCCAGTACTTC. Translation: CASSLGTGQETQYF.

The chain links TRBV9 to TRBJ2-7, with D maybe TRBD1 (6 bases). V dropped 0 bases and J dropped 3 bases, with 10 bases sitting between them. The CDR3 consists of 14 residues. In germline, CDR1 is SGDLS, CDR2 YYNGEE. CDR3 DNA: TGTGCCAGCAGCGTAGGGGGGCTCAGCTACGAGCAGTACTTC. The encoded protein is CASSVGGLSYEQYF.

This sequence joins TRBV30 and TRBJ1-6; D perhaps matches TRBD1 (5 bases). V lost 8 bases, J lost 10 bases, and 12 bases lay in between. Germline values: CDR1 GTSNPN, CDR2 SVGIG (reference sequence). The CDR3 is 11 residues long. The CDR3 nucleotides read TGTGCCGGAGGGGTAGAGTCACCCCTCCACTTT. It yields the protein CAGGVESPLHF.

V gene TRBV5-1 combines with J gene TRBJ2-7, with TRBD2 as a possible D gene (6 bases). The CDR3 has 15 amino acids. Looked up from germline, CDR1 is SGHRS and CDR2 is YFSETQ. With 0 bases removed from V and 4 bases from J, the gap between germline ends came to 14 bases. The CDR3 region has the DNA TGCGCCAGCAGCTTGGGGCCGGGGGAAATTTACGAGCAGTACTTC. Protein: CASSLGPGEIYEQYF.

This chain uses TRBV4-1 with TRBJ1-2, with 9 bases lining up with TRBD1. Germline trimming cut 2 bases from V and 5 bases from J; bases unmatched to any gene: 6. CDR1 is MGHRA and CDR2 is YSYEKL in the germline V gene. The CDR3 is made up of 15 amino acids. CDR3: CASSQYRDRAYGYTF. Here the CDR3 DNA reads TGCGCCAGCAGCCAATACCGGGACAGGGCGTATGGCTACACCTTC.

This clone was recorded a few times. CDR3 in DNA: TGCGCCAGCAGCACGGGACAGGGCGGCACTGAAGCTTTCTTT. Translated: CASSTGQGGTEAFF. The chain uses TRBV5-1 and TRBJ1-1, with TRBD1 identical over 9 bases. This CDR3 region has 14 residues. The V and J ends lost 4 bases and 4 bases, in that order; junction bases with no gene match: 5. Germline assignment: CDR1 SGHRS and CDR2 YFSETQ.